A selection of T cell receptor beta chains follows, all from one sample in a study of human T cells and chemical hapten exposure. TCRdb redid the calling of the RACE reads with MiXCR, one entry per CDR3 protein. Here the sample spans about 89,000 distinct CDR3 sequences, approximately 11% being singletons. The specimen was whole blood, collected in connection with sensitization to the hapten diphenylcyclopropenone (DPC). All receptors come from a man aged 35-49 years with alopecia areata. Some clones in this sample may be carry-over from other donors' samples. CDR3s include the opening cysteine and the closing phenylalanine or tryptophan. The D gene is left open where the match is weak. Not every row has a clone size; where given, it reads once, few, many or a size class.

size	V	J	D	CDR3	DNA
few	TRBV29-1	TRBJ1-1	TRBD1	CSEDRVTNTEAFF	TGCAGCGAAGACAGGGTTACGAACACTGAAGCTTTCTTT
.	TRBV29-1	TRBJ1-4	.	CSARQANEKLFF	TGCAGCGCCCGCCAGGCCAATGAAAAACTGTTTTTT
.	TRBV28	TRBJ2-7	.	CASSLLDSRSYEQYF	TGTGCCAGCAGTTTATTGGACAGTCGGTCCTACGAGCAGTACTTC
.	TRBV7-9	TRBJ1-1	.	CASSLLSQNTEAFF	TGTGCCAGCAGCTTACTGTCACAGAACACTGAAGCTTTCTTT
.	TRBV5-1	TRBJ1-1	TRBD1	CASSWGTAENTEAFF	TGCGCCAGCAGCTGGGGGACAGCTGAGAACACTGAAGCTTTCTTT
.	TRBV12-3/TRBV12-4	TRBJ2-1	TRBD2	CASSWTSGKHNEQFF	TGTGCCAGCAGCTGGACTAGCGGGAAGCACAATGAGCAGTTCTTC
few	TRBV7-6	TRBJ2-3	.	CASSLEATTDTQYF	TGTGCCAGCAGCTTAGAAGCGACCACAGATACGCAGTATTTT
.	TRBV6-2/TRBV6-3	TRBJ2-2	.	CASSAPSTGELFF	TGTGCCAGCAGCGCCCCTAGCACCGGGGAGCTGTTTTTT
few	TRBV7-2	TRBJ1-2	.	CASSWTAYGYTF	TGTGCCAGCAGCTGGACAGCCTATGGCTACACCTTC
few	TRBV20-1	TRBJ2-3	TRBD2	CSVAGGNTDTQYF	TGCAGTGTAGCGGGAGGGAACACAGATACGCAGTATTTT
.	TRBV19	TRBJ1-1	.	CASSMRPVREAFF	TGTGCCAGTAGTATGAGGCCGGTTCGTGAAGCTTTCTTT
few	TRBV29-1	TRBJ2-1	.	CSVEGKDRESEQFF	TGCAGCGTTGAAGGGAAGGATAGGGAAAGTGAGCAGTTCTTC
.	TRBV7-8	TRBJ1-5	.	CASSFLGNQPQHF	TGTGCCAGCAGCTTTTTGGGCAATCAGCCCCAGCATTTT
few	TRBV14	TRBJ1-6	.	CASSQDLFDNSPLHF	TGTGCCAGCAGCCAAGATCTCTTCGATAATTCACCCCTCCACTTT
.	TRBV28	TRBJ2-7	TRBD1	CASRHSDRAYEQYF	TGTGCCAGCAGGCACAGCGACAGGGCCTACGAGCAGTACTTC
.	TRBV5-1	TRBJ2-1	TRBD2	CASCRTGGRADCEQFF	TGCGCCAGCTGCCGGACTGGCGGGAGGGCCGATTGTGAGCAGTTCTTC
.	TRBV7-2	TRBJ2-3	TRBD2	CASSTRLAGGTDTQYF	TGTGCCAGCAGCACCCGACTAGCGGGAGGCACAGATACGCAGTATTTT
.	TRBV12-3/TRBV12-4	TRBJ2-3	.	CASSGPRTDTRMYF	TGTGCCAGCAGCGGCCCTCGCACAGATACTCGCATGTATTTT
few	TRBV19	TRBJ1-2	.	CASSTNRQAPFNYGYTF	TGTGCCAGTAGTACTAATCGACAGGCCCCCTTTAACTATGGCTACACCTTC
.	TRBV2	TRBJ2-5	.	CASRQQGRWSGETQYF	TGTGCCAGCAGACAACAGGGTCGTTGGTCTGGGGAGACCCAGTACTTC
few	TRBV6-2/TRBV6-3	TRBJ2-5	.	CASKGTARETQYF	TGTGCCAGCAAGGGGACCGCGAGGGAGACCCAGTACTTC
few	TRBV27	TRBJ2-3	TRBD2	CASSFARTSGSSNTQYF	TGTGCCAGCAGTTTCGCCCGGACTAGCGGGAGTTCAAATACGCAGTATTTT
.	TRBV27	TRBJ2-3	.	CASSLSLHPGLFTDTQYF	TGTGCCAGCAGTTTATCACTACATCCGGGACTTTTCACAGATACGCAGTATTTT